These 9 T cell receptor beta chains came from one sample sequenced in a study of T cell changes during pregnancy in multiple sclerosis. This table comes from immunoSEQ multiplex PCR, and its TCRdb copy is limited to in-frame clones, with some not included. The sample has around 120,000 clones, 90% to 95% seen once. This specimen was peripheral blood, taken after pregnancy. Receptors originate from a female donor with multiple sclerosis, enrolled in a pregnancy study.

The CDR3 spells CASSLFRGSEAFF. CDR3 nucleotides: TGCGCCAGCAGCTTGTTCAGGGGCTCTGAAGCTTTCTTT. The V gene is TRBV5-1, the J gene TRBJ1-1; a weak D match, TRBD1 (6 bases). This CDR3 has 13 amino acids. Germline V lookup: CDR1 SGHRS, CDR2 YFSETQ. V was cut by 1 base and J by 6 bases, with 10 bases left in between.

In this sample, this clone turned up once. This chain joins TRBV5-1 and TRBJ2-7, with D possibly being TRBD1 (7 bases). The CDR3 length is 14 residues. The ends were cut back, 0 bases at V and 3 bases at J, with 10 bases in the middle. CDR1 and CDR2 from the germline V gene are SGHRS and YFSETQ. The CDR3 reads CASSLAGGYYEQYF. The CDR3 region has the DNA TGCGCCAGCAGCTTGGCAGGGGGGTACTACGAGCAGTACTTC.

V gene TRBV30 combines with J gene TRBJ1-6; 8 bases line up with TRBD1. Germline V gene sequence: CDR1 GTSNPN, CDR2 SVGIG (reference sequence). V shed 1 base, J shed 7 bases, and the junction held 3 bases outside the gene matches. The CDR3 covers 14 residues. CDR3 sequence reads: CAWSAGQGNSPLHF. CDR3 nucleotides: TGTGCCTGGAGTGCCGGACAGGGCAATTCACCCCTCCACTTT.

The J gene is TRBJ2-7, the V gene TRBV5-1; 9 bases are shared with TRBD1. There are 14 residues in the CDR3. CDR1 and CDR2 (germline): SGHRS, YFSETQ. The J segment lost 4 bases and the V segment lost 4 bases, leaving 6 bases of the junction unmatched. DNA of the CDR3: TGCGCCAGCAGCCTGGACAGGGGTGGTTACGAGCAGTACTTC. It specifies CASSLDRGGYEQYF.

The chain recombines TRBV6-6 with TRBJ1-1, with a weak D call TRBD1 (6 bases). There are 14 residues in the CDR3. Trimming left V 6 bases short and J 1 base short, with 12 bases between. Looked up from germline, CDR1 is MNHNY and CDR2 is SVGAGI (reference sequence). This CDR3 reads CASRPGTRNTEAFF. The CDR3 DNA reads TGTGCCAGCAGACCCGGGACACGGAACACTGAAGCTTTCTTT.

The rearrangement joins TRBV10-3 to TRBJ2-3; 9 nucleotides match TRBD1. The CDR3 spans 17 residues. Germline loops: CDR1 ENHRY, CDR2 SYGVKD. V trimming: 6 bases; J trimming: 6 bases; junction bases outside the gene matches: 16. The CDR3: CAISGGTGTGRGDTQYF. The CDR3 DNA sequence: TGTGCCATCAGCGGGGGAACGGGGACAGGGAGAGGGGATACGCAGTATTTT.

The sample holds one count of this clone. J is TRBJ1-2 and V is TRBV10-3; 8 bases are a match to TRBD1. CDR1 is ENHRY, CDR2 SYGVKD, per germline. The CDR3 is made up of 14 amino acids. Trimming took 0 bases from V and 7 from J; bases not matched to a gene: 4. The CDR3 here is CAISESAGGSGYTF. In nucleotides, the CDR3 is TGTGCCATCAGTGAGTCCGCAGGGGGCTCTGGCTACACCTTC.

The chain joins TRBV19 to TRBJ2-1, with 7 bases that match TRBD1. This CDR3 has 13 amino acids. The germline gives CDR1 LNHDA, CDR2 SQIVND (reference sequence). The ends lost 6 bases at V and 4 bases at J; junction bases unmatched: 3. The DNA of the CDR3 is TGTGCCAGTAGGGGGACAGTTTACAATGAGCAGTTCTTC. Its translation is CASRGTVYNEQFF.

This chain connects TRBV9 to TRBJ1-1, with 7 bases fitting TRBD1. V trimming: 0 bases; J trimming: 4 bases; junction bases outside the gene matches: 0. The length of the CDR3 is 13 residues. Germline-derived CDR1 and CDR2 are SGDLS and YYNGEE. CDR3 sequence reads: CASSVEGATEAFF. The DNA for the CDR3 is TGTGCCAGCAGCGTAGAGGGGGCCACTGAAGCTTTCTTT.